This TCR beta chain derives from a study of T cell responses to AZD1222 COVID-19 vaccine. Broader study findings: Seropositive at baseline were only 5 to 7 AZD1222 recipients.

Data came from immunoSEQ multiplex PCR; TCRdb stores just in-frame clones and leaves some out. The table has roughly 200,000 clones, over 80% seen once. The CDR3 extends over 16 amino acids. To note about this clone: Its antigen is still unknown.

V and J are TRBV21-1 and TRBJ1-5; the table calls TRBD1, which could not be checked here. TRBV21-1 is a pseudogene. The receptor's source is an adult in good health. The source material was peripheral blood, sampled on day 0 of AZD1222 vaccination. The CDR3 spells CASRLDTTGDNQPQHF. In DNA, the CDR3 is TGTGCCAGCCGCCTGGACACGACAGGGGATAATCAGCCCCAGCATTTT.